What follows are 23 T cell receptor beta chains derived from one specimen sequenced in a study of cytotoxic CD8 clonotypes in ibrutinib-treated CLL (dated by TCRdb to the early 2020s). The library came from the immunoSEQ multiplex PCR assay. TCRdb holds this immuneACCESS table with in-frame rearrangements only. Some clones are missing; in checked studies, unresolved V genes explain under half, and the rest has no known cause. For this sample there are around 77,000 clones; 80% appear just once. The ten most abundant clones make up about 8% of the sample. In light of the paper, this sample's time point label describes: progressive disease on ibrutinib. The sample here was PBMCs, taken at disease progression, from a patient treated with ibrutinib. These receptors came from a human donor with chronic lymphocytic leukemia.

The chain couples TRBV7-8 to TRBJ1-1; no clear D gene. From germline, CDR1 is SGHVS and CDR2 FQNEAQ. This CDR3 spans 13 amino acids. V gave up 5 bases and J gave up 11 bases, with 18 bases separating them. CDR3 sequence: CASSPVAPIGAFF. In DNA, the CDR3 is TGTGCCAGCAGCCCCGTGGCCCCCATTGGGGCTTTCTTT.

The rearrangement joins TRBV12-2 to TRBJ1-6. TRBV12-2 is noted as a pseudogene. The CDR3 totals 15 residues. The CDR3 bases are TGTGCAAGTCGCTTAGAATCGGCTCGAGAACGGCCCCCATTCTTT. Its protein is CASRLESARERPPFF.

The chain combines TRBV5-4 with TRBJ2-7; TRBD1 matches at 7 bases. CDR3 size: 17 residues. Germline CDR1 is SGHNT and CDR2 is YYREEE (reference sequence). V lost 4 bases, J lost 2 bases, and 15 bases stayed unmatched. CDR3 residues: CASSRYRGGLRTYEQYF. CDR3 coding DNA: TGTGCCAGCAGCCGTTACCGAGGGGGCCTAAGAACCTACGAGCAGTACTTC.

J is TRBJ2-7 and V is TRBV5-3; TRBD2 matches at 9 bases. TRBV5-3 is given ORF status, its function remaining uncertain. The CDR3 spans 15 residues. V lost 4 bases, J lost 2 bases, and 7 bases stayed unmatched. The CDR3 DNA follows: TGTGCCAGAAGCCCGTCGCTAGCGGGGACCTACGAGCAGTACTTC. Amino acids: CARSPSLAGTYEQYF.

The sample holds one count of this clone. The V gene is TRBV19, the J gene TRBJ2-1, with TRBD2 matching over 7 bases. V shed 6 bases, J shed 1 base, and the junction held 6 bases outside the gene matches. Germline V gene data show CDR1 as LNHDA and CDR2 as SQIVND (reference sequence). The CDR3 is made up of 15 amino acids. The CDR3 bases are TGTGCCAGTAGACCTAGCGGAGGGTCCTACAATGAGCAGTTCTTC. Its protein product is CASRPSGGSYNEQFF.

The rearrangement links TRBV5-6 to TRBJ2-5; the D is unclear. V lost 2 bases, J lost 0 bases, and 5 bases lay in between. The CDR3 is made up of 13 amino acids. The germline V gene encodes CDR1 SGHDT and CDR2 YYEEEE. The CDR3 DNA reads as TGTGCCAGCAGCTTATCGTACCAAGAGACCCAGTACTTC. Amino acids: CASSLSYQETQYF.

The V gene is TRBV29-1, the J gene TRBJ2-1; 12 bases fit TRBD2. CDR1 and CDR2 from the germline V gene are SQVTM and ANQGSEA. The V gene end was trimmed by 6 bases and the J gene end by 3 bases; junction bases not matched to a gene: 15. The length of the CDR3 is 18 residues. The CDR3 coding sequence is TGCAGCGTCGAGGGTCTAGCGGGGGGGCCCGCCTTCTACAATGAGCAGTTCTTC. It yields the protein CSVEGLAGGPAFYNEQFF.

V usage is TRBV27 and J usage is TRBJ2-7; 10 nucleotides line up with TRBD2. The CDR3 is made up of 18 amino acids. J lost 3 bases, V lost 0 bases, and 11 bases had no gene match. Per the germline V gene, CDR1 is MNHEY and CDR2 is SMNVEV (reference sequence). The CDR3 region has the DNA TGTGCCAGCAGTTTATCGCACCCAGGACTAGCGGAATACTACGAGCAGTACTTC. Translated: CASSLSHPGLAEYYEQYF.

The genes are TRBV4-1 and TRBJ2-1, with 7 bases aligning to TRBD2. Germline loops: CDR1 MGHRA, CDR2 YSYEKL. The CDR3 loop spans 15 amino acids. With V trimmed by 4 bases and J by 8 bases, 11 bases remained unmatched. The CDR3 sequence is CASSLGPQRGDEQFF. The CDR3 region has the DNA TGCGCCAGCAGCCTAGGGCCGCAGCGGGGAGATGAGCAGTTCTTC.

This chain uses TRBV10-3 with TRBJ2-7; unclear D gene. The germline V gene has CDR1 ENHRY and CDR2 SYGVKD. V lost 7 bases, J lost 0 bases, and 13 bases lay in between. The CDR3 extends over 14 amino acids. The CDR3 reads CAINRTAVSYEQYF. The CDR3 DNA follows: TGTGCCATCAACCGGACGGCCGTCTCCTACGAGCAGTACTTC.

The chain employs TRBV5-3 and TRBJ1-1; D call uncertain. TRBV5-3 is placed among ORFs of uncertain function. Deletions cut 4 bases from V and 4 bases from J, with 14 bases between. The CDR3 spans 14 residues. Here the CDR3 DNA reads TGTGCCAGAAGCATGAAGGGTAGGGTCACTGAAGCTTTCTTT. Encoded protein: CARSMKGRVTEAFF.

This chain connects TRBV11-1 to TRBJ2-2; D tentatively fits TRBD1 or TRBD2 (7 bases each). The germline CDR1 and CDR2 sequences are SGHAT and FQDESV (reference sequence). V gave up 8 bases and J gave up 4 bases, with 11 bases separating them. The CDR3 sequence is 13 residues long. The CDR3 region is CASAGGVTGELFF. CDR3 DNA: TGTGCCAGCGCAGGGGGGGTCACCGGGGAGCTGTTTTTT.

This chain uses TRBV10-3 with TRBJ2-1; 11 bases are a match to TRBD2. The CDR3 length is 13 residues. In germline, CDR1 is ENHRY, CDR2 SYGVKD. Trimming removed 5 bases from V and 15 bases from J; junction bases left unmatched: 9. CDR3 amino acids: CAISLAGGPSPFF. The CDR3 DNA sequence: TGTGCCATCAGTCTAGCGGGGGGCCCCTCCCCGTTCTTC.

As for this clone: This CDR3 is also generated by other DNA sequences in the sample. The chain links TRBV5-1 to TRBJ1-1; D gene uncertain. V was pared by 6 bases and J by 1 base, with 10 bases between. Germline assignment: CDR1 SGHRS and CDR2 YFSETQ. The CDR3 length is 13 residues. Written as DNA, the CDR3 is TGCGCCAGCAAGGTCGCGGGGAACACTGAAGCTTTCTTT. Encoded protein: CASKVAGNTEAFF.

This clone was recorded only once. The CDR3 loop reads CASSLPGSSYEQYF. The DNA of the CDR3 is TGTGCCAGCAGCTTGCCAGGGAGCTCCTACGAGCAGTACTTC. This rearrangement joins TRBV11-2 to TRBJ2-7; tentatively, D is TRBD1 or TRBD2 (5 bases each). The germline gives CDR1 SGHAT, CDR2 FQNNGV. There are 14 residues in the CDR3. Trimming took 3 bases from V and 0 from J, leaving 9 bases between them.

CDR3 loop: CASSQGRTPYNEQFF. The CDR3 nucleotides are TGCGCCAGCAGCCAAGGTCGGACTCCCTACAATGAGCAGTTCTTC. The rearrangement joins TRBV4-1 to TRBJ2-1; D possibly corresponds to TRBD2 (5 bases). The germline V gene has CDR1 MGHRA and CDR2 YSYEKL. V lost 1 base, J lost 2 bases, and 9 bases lay in between. The CDR3 totals 15 residues.

The rearrangement links TRBV28 to TRBJ2-1; D is possibly TRBD1 or TRBD2 (5 bases each). CDR1 MDHEN and CDR2 SYDVKM come from the germline V gene. Trimming pared 4 bases from V and 16 bases from J, leaving 26 bases between. The CDR3 is 15 residues long. This CDR3 is CASSSAISWTGWDFF. The CDR3 bases are TGTGCCAGCAGTTCAGCCATCTCATGGACTGGTTGGGACTTCTTC.

This chain connects TRBV2 to TRBJ2-1, with 10 bases identical to TRBD2. The CDR3 consists of 14 residues. Trimming removed 5 bases from V and 5 bases from J; junction bases left unmatched: 3. Germline V lookup: CDR1 SNHLY, CDR2 FYNNEI. The CDR3 coding sequence is TGTGCCAGCAGTAGCGGGAGGGCCAACAATGAGCAGTTCTTC. Protein product: CASSSGRANNEQFF.

The rearrangement joins TRBV19 to TRBJ1-2, with D maybe TRBD1 (5 bases). CDR1 is LNHDA and CDR2 is SQIVND in the germline V gene (reference sequence). The V end was cut by 6 bases, the J end by 2 bases, with 16 bases between. The length of the CDR3 is 15 residues. The chain's CDR3 is CASSKPGTVNYGYTF. The CDR3 DNA reads as TGTGCCAGTAGCAAGCCCGGGACGGTAAACTATGGCTACACCTTC.

The chain is built from TRBV5-1 and TRBJ2-2, with a possible D match to TRBD2 (6 bases). The CDR3 has 15 amino acids. Germline V gene data show CDR1 as SGHRS and CDR2 as YFSETQ. V lost 0 bases and J lost 3, with 9 bases in between. The CDR3 is CASSLELADTGELFF. In nucleotides, the CDR3 is TGCGCCAGCAGCTTGGAACTAGCAGACACCGGGGAGCTGTTTTTT.

The V gene is TRBV2, the J gene TRBJ2-1; D not certain. This CDR3 is built from 11 residues. Trimming took off 7 bases at V and 4 bases at J, with 5 bases between the two ends. Germline V gene sequence: CDR1 SNHLY, CDR2 FYNNEI. CDR3 bases: TGTGCCAGCAACTGGTACAATGAGCAGTTCTTC. Its protein product is CASNWYNEQFF.

J is TRBJ2-7 and V is TRBV29-1, with unresolved D. Trimming took off 4 bases at V and 1 base at J, with 11 bases between the two ends. Looked up from germline, CDR1 is SQVTM and CDR2 is ANQGSEA. This CDR3 spans 13 amino acids. DNA of the CDR3: TGCAGCGTTGTCGCCGGAAAGTCCTACGAGCAGTACTTC. This codes for CSVVAGKSYEQYF.

The CDR3 sequence is CASSQGPGRGREQYF. In DNA form, the CDR3 reads TGCGCCAGCAGCCAAGGCCCAGGACGGGGAAGGGAGCAGTACTTC. V usage is TRBV4-1 and J usage is TRBJ2-7; maybe TRBD2 (5 bases). Germline V lookup: CDR1 MGHRA, CDR2 YSYEKL. The CDR3 totals 15 residues. V was trimmed by 1 base and J by 7 bases, leaving 17 bases between them.